This T cell receptor delta chain stems from a study of gamma-delta chains in newborns, infants, children (dated by TCRdb to between 2018 and 2020). General notes on the study: According to the study title, microbial exposure causes polyclonal expansion of innate gammadelta T cells right after birth. The study examined the way microbial exposure affected innate gammadelta T cell populations in human newborns right after birth.

This clone showed up just a few times. Its antigen remains undetermined. A read error may explain this, as a much larger clone is one base away. Spanning cysteine to phenylalanine, the CDR3 consists of 17 amino acids. Only CDR3 DNA is held: 51 bases, read in frame from base 1. The junction carries 19 bases between V and J, which are trimmed by 3 bases and 0 bases respectively. The germline V gene encodes CDR1 GEAIGNYY and CDR2 EKD. Sequencing relied on an Illumina MiSeq. The public reads were reprocessed by TCRdb using CATT, and rows of matching DNA were later combined. The sample contains roughly 7,400 delta-chain clones, over 9% of them found a single time. The biggest ten clones account for approximately 7.1% of the sample.

This sequence uses TRDV2 and TRDJ1, and the D gene may be TRDD3, 6 bases matching. The specimen was blood. The TCR sequence derives from a child who was a newborn, infant or young child, either healthy, febrile or measles-vaccinated (not recorded which). The DNA sequence follows: TGTGCCTGTGACGCTCTTACTGGGAGTCAGTACACCGATAAACTCATCTTT. This codes for CACDALTGSQYTDKLIF.